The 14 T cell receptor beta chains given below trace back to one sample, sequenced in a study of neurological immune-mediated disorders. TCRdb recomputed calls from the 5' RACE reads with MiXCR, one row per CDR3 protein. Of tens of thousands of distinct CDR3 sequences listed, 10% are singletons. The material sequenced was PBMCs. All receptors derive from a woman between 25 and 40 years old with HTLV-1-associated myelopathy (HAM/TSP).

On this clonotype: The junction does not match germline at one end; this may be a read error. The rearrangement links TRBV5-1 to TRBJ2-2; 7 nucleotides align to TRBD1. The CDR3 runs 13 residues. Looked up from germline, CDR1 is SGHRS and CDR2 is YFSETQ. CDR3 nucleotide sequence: TGCGCCAGTAGCAAAGGGGGCACCTGGGAGCTGTTTTTT. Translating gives CASSKGGTWELFF.

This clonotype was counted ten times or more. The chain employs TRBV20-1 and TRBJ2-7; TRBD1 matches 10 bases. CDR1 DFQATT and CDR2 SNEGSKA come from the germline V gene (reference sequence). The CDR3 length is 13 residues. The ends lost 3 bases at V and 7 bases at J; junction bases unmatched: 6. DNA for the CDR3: TGCAGTGCTAGGGGGACAGGGGTTGGAGAGCAGTACTTC. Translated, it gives CSARGTGVGEQYF.

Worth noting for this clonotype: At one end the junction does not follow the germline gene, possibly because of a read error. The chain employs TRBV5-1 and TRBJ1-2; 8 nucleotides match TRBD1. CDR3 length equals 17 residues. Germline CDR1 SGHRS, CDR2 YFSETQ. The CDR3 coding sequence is TGCGCCAGCAGATTGGGACCTATTTCCGGGACAGGAGGGGGCTACACCTTT. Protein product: CASRLGPISGTGGGYTF.

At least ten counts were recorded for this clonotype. CDR3 sequence (DNA): TGTGCCAGCAGCACCGGGACAGCACTTTCCAGGGAAAAACTGTTTTTT. It specifies CASSTGTALSREKLFF. The chain links TRBV6-6 to TRBJ1-4, with 7 bases aligning to TRBD1. This CDR3 has 16 residues. In germline, CDR1 is MNHNY, CDR2 SVGAGI (reference sequence). With 6 bases clipped from V and 8 bases from J, the junction kept 15 bases outside the gene matches.

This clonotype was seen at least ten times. The CDR3 loop is CSASTGGSSYEQYF. CDR3 nucleotide sequence: TGCAGTGCTAGTACAGGGGGGAGCTCCTACGAGCAGTACTTC. The chain carries TRBV20-1 and TRBJ2-7; 8 nucleotides match TRBD1. The ends lost 3 bases at V and 0 bases at J; junction bases unmatched: 4. The CDR3 has 14 amino acids. Germline lookup yields CDR1 DFQATT and CDR2 SNEGSKA (reference sequence).

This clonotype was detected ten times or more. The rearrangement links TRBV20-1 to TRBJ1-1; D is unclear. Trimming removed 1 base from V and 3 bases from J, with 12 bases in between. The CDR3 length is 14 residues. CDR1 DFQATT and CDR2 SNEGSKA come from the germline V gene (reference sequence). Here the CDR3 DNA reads TGCAGTGCTAGAGGGGCGTTCGGGGACACTGAAGCTTTCTTT. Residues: CSARGAFGDTEAFF.

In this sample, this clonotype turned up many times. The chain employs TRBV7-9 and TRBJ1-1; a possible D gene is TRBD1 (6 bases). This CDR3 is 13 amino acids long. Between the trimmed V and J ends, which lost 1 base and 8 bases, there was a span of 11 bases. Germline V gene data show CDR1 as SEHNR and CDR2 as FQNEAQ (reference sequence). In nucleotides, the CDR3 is TGTGCCAGCAGCTTAGACAGGGCTTCCGAAGCTTTCTTT. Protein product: CASSLDRASEAFF.

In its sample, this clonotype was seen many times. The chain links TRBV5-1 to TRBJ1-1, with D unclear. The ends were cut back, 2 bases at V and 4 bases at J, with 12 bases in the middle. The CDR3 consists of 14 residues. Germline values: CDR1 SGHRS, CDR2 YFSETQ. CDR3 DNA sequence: TGCGCCAGCAGCTTAACATCCGAGGGCACTGAAGCTTTCTTT. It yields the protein CASSLTSEGTEAFF.

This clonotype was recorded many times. The CDR3 DNA follows: TGTGCCAGCAGCTTAACGGTAGGGAATGAGCAGTTCTTC. Its translation: CASSLTVGNEQFF. The chain couples TRBV7-3 to TRBJ2-1; D is ambiguous. The CDR3 runs to 13 residues. Germline values: CDR1 SGHTA, CDR2 FQGTGA. V shed 0 bases and J shed 7 bases, with 7 bases lying between them. Variable domain in full (rest from reference TRBV7-3 and TRBJ2-1): GAGVSQTPSNKVTEKGKYVELRCDPISGHTALYWYRQSLGQGPEFLIYFQGTGAADDSGLPNDRFFAVRPEGSVSTLKIQRTERGDSAVYLCASSLTVGNEQFFGPGTRLTVL.

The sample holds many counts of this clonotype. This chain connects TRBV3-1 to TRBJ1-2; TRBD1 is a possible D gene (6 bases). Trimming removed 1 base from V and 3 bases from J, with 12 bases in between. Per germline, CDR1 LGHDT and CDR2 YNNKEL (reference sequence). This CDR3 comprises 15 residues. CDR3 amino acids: CASSQGGRGYYGYTF. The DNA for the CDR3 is TGTGCCAGCAGCCAAGGGGGCAGGGGCTACTATGGCTACACCTTC.

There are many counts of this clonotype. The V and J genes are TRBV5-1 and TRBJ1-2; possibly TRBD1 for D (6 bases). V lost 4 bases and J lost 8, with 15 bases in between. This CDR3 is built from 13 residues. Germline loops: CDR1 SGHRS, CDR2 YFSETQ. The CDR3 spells CASSPGQRDGYTF. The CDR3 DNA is TGCGCCAGCAGCCCCGGACAGAGAGACGGCTACACCTTC.

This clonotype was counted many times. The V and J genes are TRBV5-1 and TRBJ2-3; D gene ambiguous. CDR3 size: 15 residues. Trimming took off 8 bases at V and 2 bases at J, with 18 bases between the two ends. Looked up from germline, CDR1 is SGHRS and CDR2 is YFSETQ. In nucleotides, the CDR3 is TGCGCCAGTATTAAAACTGACTCCTCCACAGATACGCAGTATTTT. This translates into CASIKTDSSTDTQYF.

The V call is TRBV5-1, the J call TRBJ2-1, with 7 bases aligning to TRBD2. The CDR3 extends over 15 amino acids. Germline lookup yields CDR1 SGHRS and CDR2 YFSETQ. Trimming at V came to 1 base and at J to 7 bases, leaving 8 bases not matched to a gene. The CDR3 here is CASSLTGTTSNEQFF. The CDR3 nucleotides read TGCGCCAGCAGCTTGACCGGGACTACGTCGAATGAGCAGTTCTTC.

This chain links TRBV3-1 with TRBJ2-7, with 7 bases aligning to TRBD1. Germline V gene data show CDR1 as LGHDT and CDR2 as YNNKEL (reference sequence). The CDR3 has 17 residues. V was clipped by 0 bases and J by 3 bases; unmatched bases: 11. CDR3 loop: CASSQDYATGSGYEQYF. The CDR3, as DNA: TGTGCCAGCAGCCAAGATTATGCGACAGGGAGCGGCTACGAGCAGTACTTC.